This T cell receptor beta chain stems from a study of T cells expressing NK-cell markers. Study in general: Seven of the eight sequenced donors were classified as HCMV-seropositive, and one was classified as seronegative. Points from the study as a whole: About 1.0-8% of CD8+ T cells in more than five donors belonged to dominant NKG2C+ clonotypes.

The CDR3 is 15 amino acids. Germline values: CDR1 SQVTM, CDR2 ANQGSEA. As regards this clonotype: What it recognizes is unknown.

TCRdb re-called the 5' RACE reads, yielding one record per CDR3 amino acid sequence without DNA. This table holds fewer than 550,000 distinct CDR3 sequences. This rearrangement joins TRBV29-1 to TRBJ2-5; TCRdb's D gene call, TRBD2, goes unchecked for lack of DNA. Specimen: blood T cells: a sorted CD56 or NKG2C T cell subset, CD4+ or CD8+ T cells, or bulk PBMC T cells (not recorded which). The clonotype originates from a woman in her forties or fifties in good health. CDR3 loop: CSVEEAGLDEETQYF.